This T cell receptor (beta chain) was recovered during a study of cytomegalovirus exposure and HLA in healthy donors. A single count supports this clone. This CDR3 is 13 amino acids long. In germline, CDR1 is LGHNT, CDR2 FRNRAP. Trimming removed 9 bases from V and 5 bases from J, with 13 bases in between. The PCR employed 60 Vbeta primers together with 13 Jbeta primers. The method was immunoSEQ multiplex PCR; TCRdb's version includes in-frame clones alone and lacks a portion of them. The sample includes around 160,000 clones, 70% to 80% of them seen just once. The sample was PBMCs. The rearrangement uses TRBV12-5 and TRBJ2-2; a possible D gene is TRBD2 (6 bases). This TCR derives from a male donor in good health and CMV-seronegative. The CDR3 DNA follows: TGTGCTAGCCGGACGGAGGGGACCGGGGAGCTGTTTTTT. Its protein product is CASRTEGTGELFF.